This T cell receptor (beta chain) was profiled in a study of beta chain features in type 1 diabetes. Study conclusions and caveats: Insertions were fewer and deletions more numerous at VDJ junctions in type 1 diabetes patients. All four CD4+ subsets of Type 1 diabetes patients contained TCRB CDR3s that were moderately but significantly shorter. Whether TCRB rearrangement is influenced by HLA type went unresolved here.

With regard to this clone: Its antigen remains unknown.

The sequenced template was cDNA made from the entire isolated RNA. Only in-frame clones appear in the TCRdb table, and some are missing; sequencing was by immunoSEQ multiplex PCR. The sample gives more than 300,000 clones, about 10% of which show up once; about 0.63% is in the top ten. The CDR3 covers 13 residues. Trimming removed 4 bases from V and 9 bases from J, with 14 bases in between. CDR1 is SGHKS, CDR2 YYEKEE, per germline (reference sequence). The genes are TRBV5-5 and TRBJ1-5, with D possibly matching TRBD1 (6 bases). The clonotype comes from a man aged 25 to 40 with type 1 diabetes. The source material was central memory CD4+ T cells from blood. The CDR3 loop reads CASSVTGVSPQHF. CDR3 bases: TGTGCCAGCAGCGTGACAGGCGTTTCGCCCCAGCATTTT.